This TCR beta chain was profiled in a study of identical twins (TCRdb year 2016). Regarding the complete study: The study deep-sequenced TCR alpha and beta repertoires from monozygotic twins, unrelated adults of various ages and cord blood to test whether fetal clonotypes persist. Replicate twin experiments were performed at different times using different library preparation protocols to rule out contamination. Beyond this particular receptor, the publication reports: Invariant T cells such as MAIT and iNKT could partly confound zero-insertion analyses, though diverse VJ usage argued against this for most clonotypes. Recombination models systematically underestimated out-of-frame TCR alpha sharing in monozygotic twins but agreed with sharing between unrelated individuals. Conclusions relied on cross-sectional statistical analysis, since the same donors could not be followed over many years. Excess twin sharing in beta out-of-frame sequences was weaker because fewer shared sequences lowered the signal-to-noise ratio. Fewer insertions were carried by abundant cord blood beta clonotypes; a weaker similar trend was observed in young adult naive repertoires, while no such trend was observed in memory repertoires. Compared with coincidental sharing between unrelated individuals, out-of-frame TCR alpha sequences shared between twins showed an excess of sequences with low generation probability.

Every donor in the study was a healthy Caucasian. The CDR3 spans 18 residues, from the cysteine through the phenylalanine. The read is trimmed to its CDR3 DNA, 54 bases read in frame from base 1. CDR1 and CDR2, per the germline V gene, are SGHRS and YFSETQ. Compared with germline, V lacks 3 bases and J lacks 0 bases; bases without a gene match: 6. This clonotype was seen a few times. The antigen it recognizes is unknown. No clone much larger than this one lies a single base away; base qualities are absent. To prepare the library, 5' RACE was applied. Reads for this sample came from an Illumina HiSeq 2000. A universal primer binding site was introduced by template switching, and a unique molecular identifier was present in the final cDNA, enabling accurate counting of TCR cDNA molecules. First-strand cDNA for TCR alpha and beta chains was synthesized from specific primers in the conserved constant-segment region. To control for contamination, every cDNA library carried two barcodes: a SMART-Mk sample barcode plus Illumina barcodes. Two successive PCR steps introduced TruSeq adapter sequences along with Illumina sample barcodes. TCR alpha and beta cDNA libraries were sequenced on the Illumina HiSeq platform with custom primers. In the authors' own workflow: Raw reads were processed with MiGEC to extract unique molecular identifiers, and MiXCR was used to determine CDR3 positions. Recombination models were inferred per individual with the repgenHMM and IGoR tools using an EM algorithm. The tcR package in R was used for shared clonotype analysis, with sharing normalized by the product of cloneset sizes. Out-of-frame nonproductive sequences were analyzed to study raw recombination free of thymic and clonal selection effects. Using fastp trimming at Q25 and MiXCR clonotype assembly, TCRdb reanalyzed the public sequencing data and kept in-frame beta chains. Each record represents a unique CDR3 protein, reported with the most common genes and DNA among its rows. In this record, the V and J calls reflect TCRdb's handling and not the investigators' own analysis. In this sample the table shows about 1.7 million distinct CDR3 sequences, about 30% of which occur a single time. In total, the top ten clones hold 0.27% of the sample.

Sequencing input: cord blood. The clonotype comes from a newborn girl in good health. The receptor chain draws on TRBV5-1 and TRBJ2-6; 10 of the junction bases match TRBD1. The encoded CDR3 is CASSWRQGALSGANVLTF. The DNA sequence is TGCGCCAGCAGCTGGCGACAGGGGGCGCTCTCTGGGGCCAACGTCCTGACTTTC.